Following are 26 T cell receptor beta chains from one sample sequenced in a study of shared clonotypes between healthy human individuals. Some clones are missing from TCRdb's copy, which holds only in-frame ones; the method was immunoSEQ multiplex PCR. The sample yields over 2 million clones, roughly 94% seen once. Naive CD8 isolation took CD45RO-negative cells positively selected for CCR7 and excluded terminally differentiated effector memory CD45RA+ cells. The source material was naive CD8+ T cells sorted from blood. These receptors were obtained from a man between 18 and 35 years old in good health.

This clone was counted once. The chain combines TRBV7-9 with TRBJ1-1; 10 nucleotides agree with TRBD1. The trim removed 3 bases at V and 3 bases at J, leaving 4 bases unmatched. Looked up from germline, CDR1 is SEHNR and CDR2 is FQNEAQ (reference sequence). The CDR3 is 15 amino acids. The CDR3 DNA is TGTGCCAGCAGCTTCGGGACAGGGGCGGACACTGAAGCTTTCTTT. Translated: CASSFGTGADTEAFF.

With regard to this clone: Additional DNA sequences in this sample encode the identical CDR3. The chain couples TRBV7-8 to TRBJ2-7; 14 bases match TRBD2. The J segment lost 0 bases and the V segment lost 5 bases, leaving 6 bases of the junction unmatched. The germline V gene has CDR1 SGHVS and CDR2 FQNEAQ. The CDR3 is made up of 17 amino acids. The CDR3 bases are TGTGCCAGCAGCGAGGGACTAGCGGGAGCTGGCTCCTACGAGCAGTACTTC. As protein: CASSEGLAGAGSYEQYF.

The J gene is TRBJ2-5, the V gene TRBV27, with 12 positions matching TRBD2. This CDR3 has 18 amino acids. Germline lookup yields CDR1 MNHEY and CDR2 SMNVEV (reference sequence). J gave up 1 base and V 2 bases, and 8 bases lay outside the gene matches. The CDR3 loop is CASSLILAGGIIQETQYF. DNA for the CDR3: TGTGCCAGCAGTTTAATCCTAGCGGGGGGGATAATCCAAGAGACCCAGTACTTC.

The rearrangement joins TRBV27 to TRBJ2-7; the D gene could be TRBD1 or TRBD2 (5 bases each). This CDR3 has 13 amino acids. Trimming pared 5 bases from V and 3 bases from J, leaving 11 bases between. Germline V gene lookup returns CDR1 MNHEY and CDR2 SMNVEV (reference sequence). The CDR3 here is CASSSRGGYEQYF. The CDR3 DNA follows: TGTGCCAGCAGTAGTCGTGGGGGCTACGAGCAGTACTTC.

The rearrangement joins TRBV6-5 to TRBJ2-3, with 10 bases identical to TRBD1. Trimming at V came to 6 bases and at J to 7 bases, leaving 4 bases not matched to a gene. The CDR3 contains 13 residues. Germline lookup yields CDR1 MNHEY and CDR2 SVGAGI. The CDR3 nucleotides are TGTGCCAGCAGCCAGGGACAGGGGAATACGCAGTATTTT. It specifies CASSQGQGNTQYF.

The chain recombines TRBV19 with TRBJ1-6; 10 nucleotides match TRBD1. Per the germline V gene, CDR1 is LNHDA and CDR2 is SQIVND (reference sequence). The CDR3 totals 15 residues. V was clipped by 3 bases and J by 8 bases; unmatched bases: 4. The CDR3 here is CASSMDGTGDSPLHF. The DNA of the CDR3 is TGTGCCAGTAGTATGGATGGGACAGGGGATTCACCCCTCCACTTT.

This clone was picked up one time. The CDR3 region has the DNA TGCGCCAGCAGCTCAATGGGACAGGGGAACAATGAGCAGTTCTTC. Its translation is CASSSMGQGNNEQFF. This chain joins TRBV5-1 and TRBJ2-1; 10 bases match TRBD1. Germline V gene data show CDR1 as SGHRS and CDR2 as YFSETQ. V trimming: 3 bases; J trimming: 5 bases; junction bases outside the gene matches: 5. This CDR3 is built from 15 residues.

About this clone: Additional DNA sequences in this sample encode the identical CDR3. V is TRBV6-6 and J is TRBJ2-7, with no clear D. Germline assignment: CDR1 MNHNY and CDR2 SVGAGI (reference sequence). V gave up 0 bases and J gave up 3 bases, with 6 bases separating them. The CDR3 length is 13 residues. CDR3 nucleotide sequence: TGTGCCAGCAGTTACTCGAACGTCTACGAGCAGTACTTC. It translates to CASSYSNVYEQYF.

This sequence joins TRBV7-9 and TRBJ1-1; D gene ambiguous. Germline V lookup: CDR1 SEHNR, CDR2 FQNEAQ (reference sequence). Trimming cost V 5 bases and J 3 bases, with 10 bases left between them. This CDR3 has 13 residues. CDR3 in DNA: TGTGCCAGCAGCCAAGACTCACACACTGAAGCTTTCTTT. Its translation: CASSQDSHTEAFF. Looking up the rest from reference TRBV7-9 and TRBJ1-1 gives the full variable domain: DTGVSQNPRHKITKRGQNVTFRCDPISEHNRLYWYRQTLGQGPEFLTYFQNEAQLEKSRLLSDRFSAERPKGSFSTLEIQRTEQGDSAMYLCASSQDSHTEAFFGQGTRLTVV.

The rearrangement joins TRBV9 to TRBJ2-1; TRBD2 matches 14 bases. CDR1 is SGDLS and CDR2 is YYNGEE in the germline V gene. Germline trimming cut 3 bases from V and 6 bases from J; bases unmatched to any gene: 8. This CDR3 has 17 residues. CDR3 sequence: CASSARAGTSGGNEQFF. As DNA, the CDR3 is TGTGCCAGCAGCGCCCGGGCCGGGACTAGCGGGGGCAATGAGCAGTTCTTC.

V gene TRBV5-1 combines with J gene TRBJ2-7, with 8 nucleotides matching TRBD1. CDR1 is SGHRS and CDR2 is YFSETQ in the germline V gene. This CDR3 has 15 amino acids. Trimming cost V 4 bases and J 2 bases; bases outside gene matches: 8. The CDR3 DNA reads as TGCGCCAGCAGCGCATGGGACAGGTTAACCTACGAGCAGTACTTC. Its protein product is CASSAWDRLTYEQYF.

Of note for this clone: The sample holds other DNA sequences that translate to the same CDR3. This chain links TRBV19 with TRBJ2-7; the D call may be TRBD1 or TRBD2 (5 bases each). Germline assignment: CDR1 LNHDA and CDR2 SQIVND (reference sequence). This CDR3 has 13 amino acids. V gave up 6 bases and J gave up 0 bases, with 9 bases separating them. CDR3 nucleotides: TGTGCCAGTAGACCAGGGAGCTCCTACGAGCAGTACTTC. Translating it yields CASRPGSSYEQYF.

The rearrangement uses TRBV9 and TRBJ2-7; 7 bases match TRBD1. This CDR3 has 14 residues. Unmatched junction bases numbered 13, after V lost 4 bases and J lost 9 bases. Germline lookup yields CDR1 SGDLS and CDR2 YYNGEE. The CDR3 protein is CASSYDRDTRGQYF. The CDR3, as DNA: TGTGCCAGCAGCTATGACAGGGACACCAGGGGGCAGTACTTC. The entire variable domain, with the rest obtained from reference TRBV9 and TRBJ2-7, is as follows: DSGVTQTPKHLITATGQRVTLRCSPRSGDLSVYWYQQSLDQGLQFLIQYYNGEERAKGNILERFSAQQFPDLHSELNLSSLELGDSALYFCASSYDRDTRGQYFGPGTRLTVT.

This clone was picked up one time. The chain couples TRBV7-9 to TRBJ2-4; D is uncertain. CDR1 is SEHNR, CDR2 FQNEAQ, per germline (reference sequence). The CDR3 is 14 amino acids. V was shortened by 0 bases and J by 8 bases, with 11 bases between the two germline ends. The CDR3 DNA reads as TGTGCCAGCAGCTTAGCGGTCGATGAGGACATTCAGTACTTC. It translates to CASSLAVDEDIQYF. Full variable domain (remainder filled in from reference TRBV7-9 and TRBJ2-4): DTGVSQNPRHKITKRGQNVTFRCDPISEHNRLYWYRQTLGQGPEFLTYFQNEAQLEKSRLLSDRFSAERPKGSFSTLEIQRTEQGDSAMYLCASSLAVDEDIQYFGAGTRLSVL.

The table lists this clone with a few counts. This chain links TRBV19 with TRBJ1-6; the D is unclear. This CDR3 has 14 residues. Germline CDR1 reads LNHDA; CDR2 reads SQIVND (reference sequence). The V and J ends lost 3 bases and 9 bases respectively, with 12 bases between them. CDR3 loop: CASSMSLGFSPLHF. DNA of the CDR3: TGTGCCAGTAGTATGAGTTTAGGTTTTTCACCCCTCCACTTT.

This rearrangement joins TRBV27 to TRBJ1-3; D call uncertain. CDR3 size: 15 residues. The V end was cut by 3 bases, the J end by 3 bases, with 12 bases between. Germline values: CDR1 MNHEY, CDR2 SMNVEV (reference sequence). The CDR3 loop reads CASSFYPADGNTIYF. CDR3 coding DNA: TGTGCCAGCAGTTTTTATCCGGCAGATGGAAACACCATATATTTT.

The rearrangement links TRBV25-1 to TRBJ1-2, with D hard to call. CDR3 length: 15 amino acids. Trimming shortened V by 1 base and J by 5 bases, and 14 bases separated the two germline ends. Germline V gene data show CDR1 as MGHDK and CDR2 as SYGVNS. The CDR3 protein is CASSELGEREYGYTF. The CDR3 DNA follows: TGTGCCAGCAGTGAATTAGGTGAGAGGGAATATGGCTACACCTTC.

The sample holds one count of this clone. The chain joins TRBV11-2 to TRBJ1-2; D may be TRBD1 (5 bases). The CDR3 has 15 residues. Trimming stripped 4 bases from V and 5 bases from J, with 17 bases between. Germline V CDR1 and CDR2: SGHAT, FQNNGV. CDR3 DNA: TGTGCCAGCAGCTATGCGGGACTGGATCCGTATGGCTACACCTTC. It specifies CASSYAGLDPYGYTF.

The genes are TRBV2 and TRBJ2-3; possibly TRBD2 for D (5 bases). Trimming left V 1 base short and J 6 bases short, with 14 bases between. Germline V CDR1 and CDR2: SNHLY, FYNNEI. CDR3 length equals 15 residues. The CDR3 sequence is CASSEGEGSQDTQYF. CDR3 bases: TGTGCCAGCAGTGAAGGAGAGGGTTCTCAGGATACGCAGTATTTT.

The V gene is TRBV9, the J gene TRBJ1-5; 7 bases fit TRBD1. J lost 4 bases, V lost 3 bases, and 4 bases had no gene match. The CDR3 spans 14 residues. The germline CDR1 and CDR2 sequences are SGDLS and YYNGEE. The CDR3 is CASSEGAGNQPQHF. The CDR3 nucleotides are TGTGCCAGCAGCGAGGGGGCAGGTAATCAGCCCCAGCATTTT.

The gene calls are TRBV6-5 and TRBJ2-2; 7 bases are a match to TRBD2. Trimming at V came to 11 bases and at J to 7 bases, leaving 13 bases not matched to a gene. This CDR3 spans 14 amino acids. Germline V gene data show CDR1 as MNHEY and CDR2 as SVGAGI. The CDR3 DNA follows: TGTGCCCTTGGATCGAGGGAGCGGGGCGGGGAGCTGTTTTTT. Amino acid sequence: CALGSRERGGELFF.

Note on this clone: Sequence at one end of the junction differs from germline and may be a read error. V and J are TRBV7-7 and TRBJ2-7; 11 nucleotides agree with TRBD2. Germline assignment: CDR1 SSHAT and CDR2 FNYEAQ (reference sequence). The CDR3 extends over 20 amino acids. CDR3 DNA sequence: TGTGCTAGCAGCTTAGGTTACCGCGGTAGCGGGAGGGAGGATTCCTACGAGCAGTACTTC. As protein: CASSLGYRGSGREDSYEQYF.

A remark on this clone: Distinct nucleotide sequences in the sample also encode this CDR3. The genes are TRBV19 and TRBJ2-7; D is unclear. The V end was cut by 3 bases, the J end by 3 bases, with 3 bases between. CDR1 and CDR2 (germline): LNHDA, SQIVND (reference sequence). The CDR3 runs to 11 residues. In nucleotides, the CDR3 is TGTGCCAGTAGTATGGGCTACGAGCAGTACTTC. This gives the protein CASSMGYEQYF.

J is TRBJ1-2 and V is TRBV6-5; 8 bases are shared with TRBD1. The CDR3 is 13 residues long. With V trimmed by 10 bases and J by 2 bases, 6 bases remained unmatched. The germline CDR1 and CDR2 sequences are MNHEY and SVGAGI. This CDR3 reads CAKKGQGNYGYTF. The CDR3 DNA sequence: TGTGCCAAAAAAGGACAGGGAAACTATGGCTACACCTTC.

The CDR3 region has the DNA TGTGCCAGCAGTACCCCCCACGAGCGGGGGGGCCTAAGCTCCTACGAGCAGTACTTC. It is translated as CASSTPHERGGLSSYEQYF. V is TRBV28 and J is TRBJ2-7; 10 bases are shared with TRBD2. The J segment lost 0 bases and the V segment lost 5 bases, leaving 16 bases of the junction unmatched. Germline loops: CDR1 MDHEN, CDR2 SYDVKM. There are 19 residues in the CDR3. Combining the CDR3 with reference TRBV28 and TRBJ2-7 gives the whole variable domain DVKVTQSSRYLVKRTGEKVFLECVQDMDHENMFWYRQDPGLGLRLIYFSYDVKMKEKGDIPEGYSVSREKKERFSLILESASTNQTSMYLCASSTPHERGGLSSYEQYFGPGTRLTVT.

J is TRBJ1-1 and V is TRBV27, with a weak D call TRBD1 (6 bases). With 4 bases removed from V and 11 bases from J, the gap between germline ends came to 11 bases. Germline CDR1 is MNHEY and CDR2 is SMNVEV (reference sequence). CDR3 length equals 11 residues. The CDR3 loop is CASSSAGGAFF. CDR3 DNA: TGTGCCAGCAGTTCAGCTGGGGGCGCTTTCTTT.